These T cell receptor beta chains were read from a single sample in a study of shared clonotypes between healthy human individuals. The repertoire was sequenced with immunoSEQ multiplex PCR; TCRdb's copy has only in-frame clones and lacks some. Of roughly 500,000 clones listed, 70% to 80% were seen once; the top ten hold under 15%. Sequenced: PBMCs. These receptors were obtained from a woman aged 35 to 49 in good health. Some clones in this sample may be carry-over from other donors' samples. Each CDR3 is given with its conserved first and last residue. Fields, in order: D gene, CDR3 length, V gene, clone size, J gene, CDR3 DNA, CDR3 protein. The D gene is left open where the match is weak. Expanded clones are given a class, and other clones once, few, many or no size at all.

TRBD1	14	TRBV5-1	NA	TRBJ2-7	TGCGCCAGCAACGGACAGGGAAGCTCCTACGAGCAGTACTTC	CASNGQGSSYEQYF
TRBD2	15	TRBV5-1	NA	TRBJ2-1	TGCGCCAGCAGCTACTTGGTTGGGAGGGAGAATGAGCAGTTCTTC	CASSYLVGRENEQFF
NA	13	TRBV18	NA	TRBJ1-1	TGTGCCAGCTCACCGGCAGGGGCCACTGAAGCTTTCTTT	CASSPAGATEAFF
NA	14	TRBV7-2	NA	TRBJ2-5	TGTGCCAGCAGCTTATCAGCGGGTGGGGAGACCCAGTACTTC	CASSLSAGGETQYF
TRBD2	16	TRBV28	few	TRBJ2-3	TGTGCCAGCAGTTTGGGGACTAGTCGGTTCACAGATACGCAGTATTTT	CASSLGTSRFTDTQYF
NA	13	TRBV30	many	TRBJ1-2	TGTGCCTGGAGTACCGGGGACGGCTATGGCTACACCTTC	CAWSTGDGYGYTF
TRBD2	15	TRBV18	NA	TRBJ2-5	TGTGCCAGCTCACAACTAGCGGGAGTGCAGGAGACCCAGTACTTC	CASSQLAGVQETQYF
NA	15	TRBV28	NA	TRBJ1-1	TGTGCCAGCAGTTTATTTGGCACCATGAACACTGAAGCTTTCTTT	CASSLFGTMNTEAFF
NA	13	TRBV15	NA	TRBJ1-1	TGTGCCACCAGCACTGGGCCGAACACTGAAGCTTTCTTT	CATSTGPNTEAFF
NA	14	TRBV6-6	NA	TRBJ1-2	TGTGCCAGCAGTTACTCGACAGGAGGGGGGGGCTACACCTTC	CASSYSTGGGGYTF
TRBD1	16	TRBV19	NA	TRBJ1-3	TGTGCCAGTAGTCCGGACAGGGGCGACCTTGGAAACACCATATATTTT	CASSPDRGDLGNTIYF
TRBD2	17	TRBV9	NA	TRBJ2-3	TGTGCCAGCAGCTTGACACTAGCGGTCCCCCTGGGGCATACGCAGTATTTT	CASSLTLAVPLGHTQYF
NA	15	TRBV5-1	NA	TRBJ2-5	TGCGCCAGCAGCTTCTGGGGGCCGTCAGAAGAGACCCAGTACTTC	CASSFWGPSEETQYF
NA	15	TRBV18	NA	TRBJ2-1	TGTGCCAGCTCATCCGCCAGCGTGTCCAACAATGAGCAGTTCTTC	CASSSASVSNNEQFF